A single sample gave rise to the 12 T cell receptor beta chains below, sequenced in a study of cytomegalovirus exposure and HLA in healthy donors. Clones were read by immunoSEQ multiplex PCR, and TCRdb kept only the in-frame ones, dropping some. The sample comprises approximately 150,000 clones, about 89% of which are singletons, and roughly 3% rests with the top ten. The specimen was PBMCs. The source of these receptors is a man aged 18-30 years in good health and CMV-seropositive.

V and J are TRBV19 and TRBJ1-5; TRBD1 agrees at 9 bases. Losses at the gene ends were 5 bases for V and 3 bases for J; bases not matched to a gene: 11. The germline V gene encodes CDR1 LNHDA and CDR2 SQIVND (reference sequence). This CDR3 comprises 17 residues. CDR3 nucleotides: TGTGCCAGTAGTCCTTCCTCCGGGACAGGGTCCAATCAGCCCCAGCATTTT. Amino acid sequence: CASSPSSGTGSNQPQHF.

This chain joins TRBV9 and TRBJ1-2; 8 nucleotides agree with TRBD1. V shed 2 bases, J shed 6 bases, and the junction held 15 bases outside the gene matches. CDR1 is SGDLS, CDR2 YYNGEE, per germline. The CDR3 has 17 amino acids. The CDR3 here is CASSVRGQGASWDGYTF. In nucleotides, the CDR3 is TGTGCCAGCAGCGTCCGTGGGCAGGGGGCAAGTTGGGATGGCTACACCTTC.

The rearrangement uses TRBV6-5 and TRBJ1-2, with a possible D match to TRBD1 (5 bases). The CDR3 sequence is 14 residues long. Germline CDR1 reads MNHEY; CDR2 reads SVGAGI. The germline V and J ends were trimmed by 0 bases and 5 bases, with 10 bases remaining between them. CDR3 residues: CASSYSMGLYGYTF. The CDR3 coding sequence is TGTGCCAGCAGTTACTCCATGGGACTGTATGGCTACACCTTC.

This clone was found once. The rearrangement joins TRBV30 to TRBJ2-3; 14 nucleotides line up with TRBD2. The trim removed 5 bases at V and 5 bases at J, leaving 9 bases unmatched. CDR1 is GTSNPN and CDR2 is SVGIG in the germline V gene (reference sequence). CDR3 length: 16 residues. The CDR3 nucleotides read TGTGCCTGGGGACCCGGACTAGCGGGGGGAGGAGATACGCAGTATTTT. It is translated as CAWGPGLAGGGDTQYF.

The chain couples TRBV5-6 to TRBJ2-5; 11 bases are a match to TRBD2. With 4 bases clipped from V and 1 base from J, the junction kept 3 bases outside the gene matches. CDR3 length: 15 residues. CDR1 is SGHDT, CDR2 YYEEEE, per germline. This CDR3 is CASSVGLAGQETQYF. As DNA, the CDR3 is TGTGCCAGCAGCGTAGGACTAGCGGGCCAAGAGACCCAGTACTTC.

The chain couples TRBV9 to TRBJ2-1, with 8 nucleotides matching TRBD1. Per germline, CDR1 SGDLS and CDR2 YYNGEE. V dropped 0 bases and J dropped 4; count of bases not matched to a gene: 9. The CDR3 length is 17 residues. The CDR3 region has the DNA TGTGCCAGCAGCGTAGCTCGGACGACAGGGGATTACAATGAGCAGTTCTTC. This codes for CASSVARTTGDYNEQFF.

The chain joins TRBV4-3 to TRBJ2-7, with 11 positions matching TRBD2. V dropped 4 bases and J dropped 5; count of bases not matched to a gene: 10. Germline CDR1 reads LGHNA; CDR2 reads YSLEER. The CDR3 is 16 amino acids. CDR3 sequence reads: CASSRITSGSRNEQYF. CDR3 bases: TGCGCCAGCAGCCGAATTACTAGCGGGAGTAGGAACGAGCAGTACTTC.

CDR3 sequence reads: CSVQGGYGYTF. The CDR3 DNA is TGCAGCGTTCAGGGAGGCTATGGCTACACCTTC. The chain joins TRBV29-1 to TRBJ1-2; D possibly corresponds to TRBD1 (5 bases). V lost 5 bases and J lost 4, with 8 bases in between. CDR1 is SQVTM, CDR2 ANQGSEA, per germline. The CDR3 extends over 11 amino acids.

The rearrangement links TRBV27 to TRBJ2-7; 9 nucleotides line up with TRBD2. There are 14 residues in the CDR3. J lost 7 bases, V lost 2 bases, and 6 bases had no gene match. Germline CDR1 is MNHEY and CDR2 is SMNVEV (reference sequence). The CDR3 DNA reads TGTGCCAGCAGTTTAATGCTAGCGGGACCGGAGCAGTACTTC. This codes for CASSLMLAGPEQYF.

This clone was observed once. The CDR3 DNA sequence: TGTGCCACCAGCAGATTTGCTAGCGGGCTGACGGGACATGAGCAGTTCTTC. Protein sequence: CATSRFASGLTGHEQFF. The chain combines TRBV15 with TRBJ2-1; 8 bases align to TRBD2. Germline lookup yields CDR1 LNHNV and CDR2 YYDKDF (reference sequence). The CDR3 is made up of 17 amino acids. With V trimmed by 2 bases and J by 8 bases, 14 bases remained unmatched.

The V call is TRBV6-6, the J call TRBJ1-1; D unresolved. CDR1 MNHNY and CDR2 SVGAGI come from the germline V gene (reference sequence). V was cut by 7 bases and J by 2 bases, with 11 bases left in between. The CDR3 has 13 residues. CDR3 loop: CASTALLNTEAFF. The CDR3 DNA reads TGTGCCAGCACCGCGTTACTAAACACTGAAGCTTTCTTT.

The chain has TRBV15 and TRBJ1-6; 8 positions agree with TRBD1. Per the germline V gene, CDR1 is LNHNV and CDR2 is YYDKDF (reference sequence). The length of the CDR3 is 14 residues. The ends lost 8 bases at V and 6 bases at J; junction bases unmatched: 6. CDR3 protein: CATRLDRANSPLHF. The CDR3 DNA reads TGTGCCACCCGCTTGGACAGGGCTAATTCACCCCTCCACTTT.